This T cell receptor beta chain was found in a study of T cells expressing NK-cell markers. Study-level background: Of eight sequenced donors, seven were HCMV-seropositive and one HCMV-seronegative.

TCRdb reprocessed the 5' RACE reads, keeping one entry per CDR3 protein, no DNA. This sample lists 400,000 or so distinct CDR3 sequences; its ten largest clones have about 10%. CDR1 and CDR2 from the germline V gene are DFQATT and SNEGSKA (reference sequence). This CDR3 is 15 amino acids long. The chain uses TRBV20-1 and TRBJ2-5; the TCRdb D gene call, TRBD2, has no DNA to confirm it. The origin of this receptor is a woman aged 45 to 65 in good health. Material for sequencing was blood T cells: a sorted CD56 or NKG2C T cell subset, CD4+ or CD8+ T cells, or bulk PBMC T cells (not recorded which). CDR3 residues: CSAERSGRAWETQYF.